A selection of T cell receptor beta chains follows, all from one sample in a study of radiation and T cells in renal cell carcinoma. TCRdb's table, derived via immunoSEQ multiplex PCR, lists solely in-frame clones and lacks some. Altogether roughly 130,000 clones are present, about 88% being singletons, with the ten largest covering approximately 12%. The source material was blood, sampled from a patient whose treatment included radiotherapy and nephrectomy. The source is a woman aged 45 to 65 with renal cell carcinoma. Each CDR3 is given with its conserved first and last residue. Fields, in order: CDR3 DNA, CDR3 protein, clone size, V gene, D gene, J gene. D genes are given only for firm matches. Clone size appears in some rows only: once, few, many, or a class for an expanded clone.

DNA: TGTGCCAGCAGGTTTCTTGGGGCTAGAGCGGATACGCAGTATTTT
CDR3: CASRFLGARADTQYF
size: NA
V: TRBV5-6
D: NA
J: TRBJ2-3

DNA: TGTGCCAGCTCACCAGTCGGAGTACACACAGATACGCAGTATTTT
CDR3: CASSPVGVHTDTQYF
size: NA
V: TRBV18
D: NA
J: TRBJ2-3

DNA: TGTGCCAGCAGCTTGTCGGACAGGGTCGATAATGGCTACACCTTC
CDR3: CASSLSDRVDNGYTF
size: NA
V: TRBV5-6
D: TRBD1
J: TRBJ1-2

DNA: TGTGCCACCAGCAGCGGACGGTACCCGACGAACACCATATATTTT
CDR3: CATSSGRYPTNTIYF
size: medium-sized
V: TRBV15
D: NA
J: TRBJ1-3

DNA: TGCAGCGCCTTTACAGGGGGCAGGAACACCGGGGAGCTGTTTTTT
CDR3: CSAFTGGRNTGELFF
size: NA
V: TRBV29-1
D: TRBD1
J: TRBJ2-2

DNA: TGTGCCAGCAGCTGGGATAGCCTTGGCTACACCTTC
CDR3: CASSWDSLGYTF
size: NA
V: TRBV5-4
D: NA
J: TRBJ1-2

DNA: TGTGCCAGCAGTACTCGACAGGGGAAGGATGAGCAGTTCTTC
CDR3: CASSTRQGKDEQFF
size: NA
V: TRBV6-1
D: TRBD1
J: TRBJ2-1

DNA: TGTGCCAGCAGCTTAGATTCATGGTCCAGAGTTTTACTTAGCAATCAGCCCCAGCATTTT
CDR3: CASSLDSWSRVLLSNQPQHF
size: NA
V: TRBV11-2
D: NA
J: TRBJ1-5

DNA: TGCGCCAGCAGCCAAGGCGGTAACAATAATGAAAAACTGTTTTTT
CDR3: CASSQGGNNNEKLFF
size: NA
V: TRBV4-3
D: NA
J: TRBJ1-4

DNA: TGTGCCAGCAGCTTAGCGCGCTCAGGCTCTGGAAACACCATATATTTT
CDR3: CASSLARSGSGNTIYF
size: NA
V: TRBV7-6
D: NA
J: TRBJ1-3

DNA: TGCGCCAGCAGCTGGGGACAGCCTTCAGATACGCAGTATTTT
CDR3: CASSWGQPSDTQYF
size: NA
V: TRBV5-1
D: TRBD1
J: TRBJ2-3

DNA: TGCGCCAGCAGCTCAGAGGGGACGGCGGGCTATGGCTACACCTTC
CDR3: CASSSEGTAGYGYTF
size: NA
V: TRBV5-1
D: NA
J: TRBJ1-2

DNA: TGCAGCGTTGAAGATCTAGGGGGCCCCCGGCGTGGCTACACCTTC
CDR3: CSVEDLGGPRRGYTF
size: NA
V: TRBV29-1
D: TRBD1
J: TRBJ1-2

DNA: TGTGCCAGCAGCTTAGTGAGTTATACGCAGTATTTT
CDR3: CASSLVSYTQYF
size: once
V: TRBV7-9
D: NA
J: TRBJ2-3

DNA: TGTGCCAGTACTCAGGGATACTATGGCTACACCTTC
CDR3: CASTQGYYGYTF
size: NA
V: TRBV19
D: NA
J: TRBJ1-2

DNA: TGTGCCAGCAGTGAGGAACGTACGAGGGCTTTCTTT
CDR3: CASSEERTRAFF
size: NA
V: TRBV6-1
D: NA
J: TRBJ1-1

DNA: TGTGCCAGCAGCCCCGGGAATCAAGAGACCCAGTACTTC
CDR3: CASSPGNQETQYF
size: once
V: TRBV7-3
D: NA
J: TRBJ2-5

DNA: TGTGCCAGCAGCCAAGGGAATAGCAATCAGCCCCAGCATTTT
CDR3: CASSQGNSNQPQHF
size: NA
V: TRBV4-2
D: NA
J: TRBJ1-5

DNA: TGTGCCAGCAGCTTCTTATCAGGACTAGTTCTCGGGGATACGCAGTATTTT
CDR3: CASSFLSGLVLGDTQYF
size: NA
V: TRBV9
D: TRBD2
J: TRBJ2-3

DNA: TGTGCCAGTAGTATAGATCTAGGTTTAGGGCAGTTCTTC
CDR3: CASSIDLGLGQFF
size: NA
V: TRBV19
D: NA
J: TRBJ2-1

DNA: TGTGCCAGCAGCCAGACTACTAGCGGGGGGGCAACCGGGGAGCTGTTTTTT
CDR3: CASSQTTSGGATGELFF
size: NA
V: TRBV4-2
D: TRBD2
J: TRBJ2-2

DNA: TGTGCCCCAAGCAGGCAGGCAGAGACCCAGTACTTC
CDR3: CAPSRQAETQYF
size: NA
V: TRBV19
D: NA
J: TRBJ2-5

DNA: TGTGCCATCAGTGAGGGTCAACCAGAGGATTCACCCCTCCACTTT
CDR3: CAISEGQPEDSPLHF
size: NA
V: TRBV10-3
D: NA
J: TRBJ1-6

DNA: TGTGCCAGCAGCCTTTCAGGGGGCGCGTACGAGCAGTACTTC
CDR3: CASSLSGGAYEQYF
size: NA
V: TRBV7-9
D: TRBD1
J: TRBJ2-7

DNA: TGTGCCAGCAGCCTATCCAAGATAACTGAAGCTTTCTTT
CDR3: CASSLSKITEAFF
size: NA
V: TRBV11-2
D: NA
J: TRBJ1-1

DNA: TGTGCCAGCAGTTACTCCGGGACAGGGGTCGAGACCCAGTACTTC
CDR3: CASSYSGTGVETQYF
size: NA
V: TRBV6-6
D: TRBD1
J: TRBJ2-5

DNA: TGTGCCAGCAGCCCCCAGACAGGGCCGTACGAGCAGTACTTC
CDR3: CASSPQTGPYEQYF
size: NA
V: TRBV7-2
D: TRBD1
J: TRBJ2-7

DNA: TGTGCCTGGATGTTAAAGGGGGCGGCTTACGAGCAGTACTTC
CDR3: CAWMLKGAAYEQYF
size: NA
V: TRBV30
D: TRBD1
J: TRBJ2-7

DNA: TGTGCCATCAGTGATACGGTAGCGGGAGATACGCAGTATTTT
CDR3: CAISDTVAGDTQYF
size: NA
V: TRBV10-3
D: TRBD2
J: TRBJ2-3

DNA: TGTGCTAGTGGTTCCTTTTCTAGCGGGGGGCGCTACAATGAGCAGTTCTTC
CDR3: CASGSFSSGGRYNEQFF
size: NA
V: TRBV12-5
D: TRBD2
J: TRBJ2-1

DNA: TGTGCCAGCAGCTTGGTAGTGGGCTCGAACACTGAAGCTTTCTTT
CDR3: CASSLVVGSNTEAFF
size: few
V: TRBV5-4
D: NA
J: TRBJ1-1

DNA: TGTGCCAGTAGTGAGGGACAGCCAATATTCGAGCAGTACTTC
CDR3: CASSEGQPIFEQYF
size: NA
V: TRBV19
D: TRBD1
J: TRBJ2-7

DNA: TGTGCCAGCAGTAACACCGGGACCCCCCAAGAGACCCAGTACTTC
CDR3: CASSNTGTPQETQYF
size: NA
V: TRBV6-5
D: NA
J: TRBJ2-5

DNA: TGTGCCAGCAGAGGGACAGGGTTCCAAGAGACCCAGTACTTC
CDR3: CASRGTGFQETQYF
size: once
V: TRBV11-2
D: TRBD1
J: TRBJ2-5

DNA: TGTGCCAGCAGTTACTCGATAAGGGATGGGCAGTTCTTC
CDR3: CASSYSIRDGQFF
size: NA
V: TRBV6-5
D: NA
J: TRBJ2-1

DNA: TGTGCCAGTAGTGATCCTGGACAGGGCGACGGAAACACCATATATTTT
CDR3: CASSDPGQGDGNTIYF
size: NA
V: TRBV19
D: TRBD1
J: TRBJ1-3

DNA: TGTGCCTGGAGTGTAAAGGCTCTAGATACGCAGTATTTT
CDR3: CAWSVKALDTQYF
size: NA
V: TRBV30
D: NA
J: TRBJ2-3

DNA: TGTGCCAGCAGCCCCACAGGGTACGAGCAGTACTTC
CDR3: CASSPTGYEQYF
size: NA
V: TRBV7-9
D: NA
J: TRBJ2-7

DNA: TGTGCCAGTAGTACCCGTGGACTAGCAGAGACCCAGTACTTC
CDR3: CASSTRGLAETQYF
size: NA
V: TRBV19
D: TRBD2
J: TRBJ2-5

DNA: TGTGCCAGCACCACTACTATGAACTCCTACGAGCAGTACTTC
CDR3: CASTTTMNSYEQYF
size: NA
V: TRBV6-1
D: NA
J: TRBJ2-7

DNA: TGTGCCAGCAGCCAAGATACGCGGGGTGATGAAAAACTGTTTTTT
CDR3: CASSQDTRGDEKLFF
size: NA
V: TRBV4-2
D: NA
J: TRBJ1-4

DNA: TGTGCCAGCAGCTTAGGCCAGGGGACAGAGACCCAGTACTTC
CDR3: CASSLGQGTETQYF
size: NA
V: TRBV11-2
D: NA
J: TRBJ2-5

DNA: TGTGCCAGCAGCGCCTACGGGACAGGGTACTTTTTC
CDR3: CASSAYGTGYFF
size: NA
V: TRBV7-9
D: TRBD1
J: TRBJ2-7

DNA: TGTGCCAGCAGTCTTTTTGAAGGTTTCGGGCAGCCCCAGCATTTT
CDR3: CASSLFEGFGQPQHF
size: NA
V: TRBV9
D: NA
J: TRBJ1-5

DNA: TGTGCCAGCAGTGAAGCGGAGCCCCTTCGGACAACTAGCGGCTACACCTTC
CDR3: CASSEAEPLRTTSGYTF
size: NA
V: TRBV6-1
D: NA
J: TRBJ1-2

DNA: TGCGCCAGCAGCTACGACAGCTACAATGAGCAGTTCTTC
CDR3: CASSYDSYNEQFF
size: NA
V: TRBV5-1
D: NA
J: TRBJ2-1

DNA: TGTGCCAGCAGTGCGAATAATAAGATTCTCCCCGCCTACGAGCAGTACTTC
CDR3: CASSANNKILPAYEQYF
size: NA
V: TRBV6-1
D: NA
J: TRBJ2-7

DNA: TGTGCCAGCAGCTTTCCCGCCGGAAACACCATATATTTT
CDR3: CASSFPAGNTIYF
size: NA
V: TRBV11-1
D: NA
J: TRBJ1-3

DNA: TGTGCCAGCAGTGCGTCCCTAGACACTGAAGCTTTCTTT
CDR3: CASSASLDTEAFF
size: NA
V: TRBV2
D: NA
J: TRBJ1-1

DNA: TGCAGCGCAGAAGGATCTGGGACCGGGGAGCTGTTTTTT
CDR3: CSAEGSGTGELFF
size: NA
V: TRBV29-1
D: NA
J: TRBJ2-2

DNA: TGTGCCAGCAGCTTAGACGGGACTATTCAAGAGACCCAGTACTTC
CDR3: CASSLDGTIQETQYF
size: once
V: TRBV11-2
D: TRBD2
J: TRBJ2-5